Each of the 8 T cell receptor beta chains below was sequenced from the same sample in a study of blood T cell repertoires in COVID-19 (dated by TCRdb to between 2020 and 2021). Library construction relied on the immunoSEQ multiplex PCR assay. Held by TCRdb, this immuneACCESS table contains in-frame sequences only and omits some clones. Under half of the omission traces to an unresolved V gene where checked; the cause of the rest is unknown. The sample has over 100,000 clones on record, about 79% of them singletons. The ten biggest clones cover 7.9% of the sample. The sequenced material came from peripheral blood. These TCRs come from an elderly woman with active or convalescent COVID-19.

About this clone itself: Other nucleotide sequences in the sample specify the same CDR3. The rearrangement joins TRBV7-2 to TRBJ1-2; 10 positions agree with TRBD1. Germline V gives CDR1 SGHTA, CDR2 FQGNSA. J was trimmed by 4 bases and V by 2 bases; bases with no gene match: 4. CDR3 length equals 15 residues. CDR3 protein: CASSLRGQGTYGYTF. The CDR3 DNA reads TGTGCCAGCAGCTTAAGGGGACAGGGGACCTATGGCTACACCTTC.

The J gene is TRBJ2-2, the V gene TRBV5-8; TRBD1 matches 9 bases. The CDR3 is 16 residues long. Germline loops: CDR1 SGHTS, CDR2 YDEGEE. The V segment lost 3 bases and the J segment 4 bases; nucleotides outside the gene matches: 7. Here the CDR3 DNA reads TGTGCCAGCAGCTGGACAGGGGTATGGGGCACCGGGGAGCTGTTTTTT. Protein product: CASSWTGVWGTGELFF.

This chain's CDR3 is CASRRASGRAWEQYF. DNA for the CDR3: TGTGCCAGCAGAAGAGCCAGCGGGAGGGCCTGGGAGCAGTACTTC. This chain connects TRBV6-5 to TRBJ2-7; 10 bases align to TRBD2. CDR1 is MNHEY, CDR2 SVGAGI, per germline. This CDR3 is built from 15 residues. J gave up 7 bases and V 6 bases, and 12 bases lay outside the gene matches.

The rearrangement uses TRBV5-1 and TRBJ1-1; a weak D match, TRBD1 (5 bases). Trimming shortened V by 3 bases and J by 1 base, and 10 bases separated the two germline ends. The CDR3 contains 14 residues. In germline, CDR1 is SGHRS, CDR2 YFSETQ. The CDR3 protein is CASSYQTGNTEAFF. CDR3 bases: TGCGCCAGCAGCTACCAAACAGGGAACACTGAAGCTTTCTTT.

This sequence joins TRBV28 and TRBJ1-4; D might be TRBD1 (6 bases). The CDR3 length is 13 residues. The germline V gene encodes CDR1 MDHEN and CDR2 SYDVKM. The V end was cut by 7 bases, the J end by 4 bases, with 10 bases between. DNA of the CDR3: TGTGCCAGCAAGGGGGGGAATAATGAAAAACTGTTTTTT. It specifies CASKGGNNEKLFF.

The DNA for the CDR3 is TGTGCCAGCAGCTTGAGCGCAGGGGCGGGAGAAGAGACCCAGTACTTC. Its translation is CASSLSAGAGEETQYF. The chain joins TRBV5-8 to TRBJ2-5; D is possibly TRBD2 (7 bases). The germline gives CDR1 SGHTS, CDR2 YDEGEE. CDR3 length: 16 residues. The V gene lost 1 base and the J gene lost 3 bases, with 16 bases spanning the gap.

This chain joins TRBV5-4 and TRBJ2-6, with D tentatively TRBD2 (6 bases). CDR3 length equals 18 residues. CDR1 SGHNT and CDR2 YYREEE come from the germline V gene (reference sequence). V lost 0 bases and J 2 bases, leaving 15 bases between the germline ends. The CDR3 coding sequence is TGTGCCAGCAGCTTGGTTGGAGGGCGGGGTACTGGGGCCAACGTCCTGACTTTC. This encodes CASSLVGGRGTGANVLTF.

This rearrangement joins TRBV9 to TRBJ1-1, with D possibly TRBD1 on 5 matching bases. This CDR3 has 13 amino acids. V was cut by 0 bases and J by 4 bases, with 7 bases left in between. Germline lookup yields CDR1 SGDLS and CDR2 YYNGEE. This chain's CDR3 is CASSVGGLTEAFF. The CDR3 bases are TGTGCCAGCAGCGTAGGGGGACTCACTGAAGCTTTCTTT.